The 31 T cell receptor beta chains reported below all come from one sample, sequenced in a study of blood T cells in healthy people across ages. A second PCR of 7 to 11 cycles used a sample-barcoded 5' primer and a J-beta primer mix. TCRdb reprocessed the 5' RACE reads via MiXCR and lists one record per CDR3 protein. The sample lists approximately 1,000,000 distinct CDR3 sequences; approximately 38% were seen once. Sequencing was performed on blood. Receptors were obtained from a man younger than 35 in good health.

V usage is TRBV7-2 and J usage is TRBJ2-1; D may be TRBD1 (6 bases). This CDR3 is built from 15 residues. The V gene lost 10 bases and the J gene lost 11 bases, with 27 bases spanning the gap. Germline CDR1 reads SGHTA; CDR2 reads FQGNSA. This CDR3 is CANSLATGGSLKQFF. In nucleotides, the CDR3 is TGTGCCAACAGTTTAGCGACAGGTGGATCTTTGAAGCAGTTCTTC.

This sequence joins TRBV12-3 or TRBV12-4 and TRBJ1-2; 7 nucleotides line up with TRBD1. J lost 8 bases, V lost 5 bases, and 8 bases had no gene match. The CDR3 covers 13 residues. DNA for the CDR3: TGTGCCAGCAGTGTAAAGGGGGCTCGGGGCTACACCTTC. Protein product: CASSVKGARGYTF.

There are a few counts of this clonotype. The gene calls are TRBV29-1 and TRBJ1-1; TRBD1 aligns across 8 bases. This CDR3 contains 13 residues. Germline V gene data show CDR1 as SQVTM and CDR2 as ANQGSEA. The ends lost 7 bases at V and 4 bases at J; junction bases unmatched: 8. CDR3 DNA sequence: TGCAGCGGGTGGACAGGGAGCATCACTGAAGCTTTCTTT. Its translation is CSGWTGSITEAFF.

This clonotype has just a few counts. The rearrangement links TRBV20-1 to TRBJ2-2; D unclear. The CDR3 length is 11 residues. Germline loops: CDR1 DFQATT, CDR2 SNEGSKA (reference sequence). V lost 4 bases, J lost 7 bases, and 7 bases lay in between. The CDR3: CSATLGGELFF. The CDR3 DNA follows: TGCAGTGCTACCCTTGGCGGGGAGCTGTTTTTT.

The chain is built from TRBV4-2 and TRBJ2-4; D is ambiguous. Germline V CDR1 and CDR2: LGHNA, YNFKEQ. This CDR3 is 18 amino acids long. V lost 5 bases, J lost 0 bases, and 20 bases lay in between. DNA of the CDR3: TGTGCCAGCAGCGAGCCGCATAGTAACGGGTCAGCCAAAAACATTCAGTACTTC. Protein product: CASSEPHSNGSAKNIQYF.

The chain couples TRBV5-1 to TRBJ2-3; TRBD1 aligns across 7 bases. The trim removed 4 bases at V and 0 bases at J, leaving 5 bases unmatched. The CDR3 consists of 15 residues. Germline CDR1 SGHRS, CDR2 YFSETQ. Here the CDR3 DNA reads TGCGCCAGCAGCACCATGACAGGGAGCACAGATACGCAGTATTTT. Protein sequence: CASSTMTGSTDTQYF.

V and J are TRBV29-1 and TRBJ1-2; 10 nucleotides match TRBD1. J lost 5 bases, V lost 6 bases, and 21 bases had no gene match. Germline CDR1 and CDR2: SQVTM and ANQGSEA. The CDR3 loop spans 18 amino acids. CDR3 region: CSVDRAGPGQGQVYGYTF. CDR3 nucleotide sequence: TGCAGCGTCGATCGGGCCGGGCCGGGACAGGGGCAAGTTTATGGCTACACCTTC.

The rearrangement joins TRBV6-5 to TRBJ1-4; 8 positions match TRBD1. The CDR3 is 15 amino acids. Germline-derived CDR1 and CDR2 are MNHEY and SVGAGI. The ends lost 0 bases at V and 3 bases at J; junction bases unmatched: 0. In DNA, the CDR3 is TGTGCCAGCAGTTACTCGGGACAGGCTAATGAAAAACTGTTTTTT. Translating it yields CASSYSGQANEKLFF.

DNA for the CDR3: TGTGCCAGCAGCCAAGAGACGCGAAACTTGAACACTGAAGCTTTCTTT. Its translation is CASSQETRNLNTEAFF. The rearrangement links TRBV4-2 to TRBJ1-1, with unresolved D. V was clipped by 0 bases and J by 0 bases, with 11 bases between them. The CDR3 totals 16 residues. Per the germline V gene, CDR1 is LGHNA and CDR2 is YNFKEQ.

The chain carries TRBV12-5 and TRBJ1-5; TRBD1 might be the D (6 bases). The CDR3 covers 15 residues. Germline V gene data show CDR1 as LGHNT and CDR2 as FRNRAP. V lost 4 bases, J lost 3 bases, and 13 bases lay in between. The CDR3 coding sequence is TGTGCTAGTGGTTCCCCGGGGGCTCCCAATCAGCCCCAGCATTTT. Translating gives CASGSPGAPNQPQHF.

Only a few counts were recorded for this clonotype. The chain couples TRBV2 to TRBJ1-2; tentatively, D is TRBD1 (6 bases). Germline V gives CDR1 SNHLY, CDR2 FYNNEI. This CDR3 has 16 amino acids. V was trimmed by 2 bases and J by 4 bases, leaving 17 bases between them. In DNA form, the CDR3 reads TGTGCCAGCAGTGAAACGACAGGCTCACTGTCCTATGGCTACACCTTC. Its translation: CASSETTGSLSYGYTF.

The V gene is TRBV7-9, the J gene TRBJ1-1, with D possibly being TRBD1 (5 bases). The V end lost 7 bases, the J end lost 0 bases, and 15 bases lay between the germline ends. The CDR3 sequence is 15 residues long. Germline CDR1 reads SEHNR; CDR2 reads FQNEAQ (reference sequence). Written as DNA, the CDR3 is TGTGCCAGCATCCGACAGAGCTTCATGAACACTGAAGCTTTCTTT. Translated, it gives CASIRQSFMNTEAFF.

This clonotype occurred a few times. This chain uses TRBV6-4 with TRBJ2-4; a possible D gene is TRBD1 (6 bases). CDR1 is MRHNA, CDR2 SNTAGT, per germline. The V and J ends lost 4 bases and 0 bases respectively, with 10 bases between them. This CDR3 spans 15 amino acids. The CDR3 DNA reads TGTGCCAGCAGTGTCAGACAGGTAGCCAAAAACATTCAGTACTTC. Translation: CASSVRQVAKNIQYF.

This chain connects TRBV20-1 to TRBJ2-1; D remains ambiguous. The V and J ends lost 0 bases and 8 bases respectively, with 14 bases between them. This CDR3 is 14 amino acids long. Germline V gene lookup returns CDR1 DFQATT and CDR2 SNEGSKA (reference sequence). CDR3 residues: CSARDEPSGYEQFF. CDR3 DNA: TGCAGTGCTAGAGATGAACCCTCAGGCTATGAGCAGTTCTTC.

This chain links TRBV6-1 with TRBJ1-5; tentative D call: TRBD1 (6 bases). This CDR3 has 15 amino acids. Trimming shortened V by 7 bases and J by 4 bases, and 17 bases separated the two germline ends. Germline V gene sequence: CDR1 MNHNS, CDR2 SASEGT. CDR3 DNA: TGTGCCAGCACCCAGGAGACAGGAGAGAATCAGCCCCAGCATTTT. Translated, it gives CASTQETGENQPQHF.

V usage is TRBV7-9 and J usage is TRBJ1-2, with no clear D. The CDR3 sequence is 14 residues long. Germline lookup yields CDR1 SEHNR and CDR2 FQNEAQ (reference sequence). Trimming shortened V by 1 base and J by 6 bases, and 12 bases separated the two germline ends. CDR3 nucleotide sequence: TGTGCCAGCAGCTTAGTAAGGTCCGGGAATGGCTACACCTTC. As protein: CASSLVRSGNGYTF.

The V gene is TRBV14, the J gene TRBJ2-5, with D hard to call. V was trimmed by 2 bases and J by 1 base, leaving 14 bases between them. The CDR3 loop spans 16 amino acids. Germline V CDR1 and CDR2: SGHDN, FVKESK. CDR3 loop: CASSQRKRRCQETQYF. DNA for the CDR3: TGTGCCAGCAGCCAAAGGAAACGACGATGCCAAGAGACCCAGTACTTC.

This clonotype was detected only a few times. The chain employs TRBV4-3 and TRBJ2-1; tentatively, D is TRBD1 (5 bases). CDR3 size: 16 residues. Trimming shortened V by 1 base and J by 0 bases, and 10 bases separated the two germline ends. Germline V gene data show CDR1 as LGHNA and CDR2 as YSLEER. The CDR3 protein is CASSQGMGLSYNEQFF. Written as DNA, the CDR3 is TGCGCCAGCAGCCAAGGAATGGGGCTCTCCTACAATGAGCAGTTCTTC.

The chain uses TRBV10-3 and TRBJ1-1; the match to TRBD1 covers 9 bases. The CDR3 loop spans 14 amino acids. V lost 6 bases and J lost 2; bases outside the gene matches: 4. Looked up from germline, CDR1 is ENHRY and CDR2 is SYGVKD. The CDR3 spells CAIRRTGDNTEAFF. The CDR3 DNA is TGTGCCATCAGGCGGACAGGGGATAACACTGAAGCTTTCTTT.

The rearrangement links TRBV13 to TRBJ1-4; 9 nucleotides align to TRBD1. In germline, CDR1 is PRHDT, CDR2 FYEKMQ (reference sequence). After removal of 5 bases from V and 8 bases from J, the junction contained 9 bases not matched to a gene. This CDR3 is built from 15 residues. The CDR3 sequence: CASSVTGGVREKLFF. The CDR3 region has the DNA TGTGCCAGCAGCGTCACAGGGGGCGTCCGCGAAAAACTGTTTTTT. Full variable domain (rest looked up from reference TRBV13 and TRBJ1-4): AAGVIQSPRHLIKEKRETATLKCYPIPRHDTVYWYQQGPGQDPQFLISFYEKMQSDKGSIPDRFSAQQFSDYHSELNMSSLELGDSALYFCASSVTGGVREKLFFGSGTQLSVL.

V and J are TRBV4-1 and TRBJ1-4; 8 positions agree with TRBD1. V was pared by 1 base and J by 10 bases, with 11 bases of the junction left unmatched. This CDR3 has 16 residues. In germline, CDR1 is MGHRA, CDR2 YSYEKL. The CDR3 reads CASSQVAGQGFGKLFF. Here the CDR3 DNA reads TGCGCCAGCAGCCAAGTTGCCGGACAGGGCTTTGGAAAACTGTTTTTT.

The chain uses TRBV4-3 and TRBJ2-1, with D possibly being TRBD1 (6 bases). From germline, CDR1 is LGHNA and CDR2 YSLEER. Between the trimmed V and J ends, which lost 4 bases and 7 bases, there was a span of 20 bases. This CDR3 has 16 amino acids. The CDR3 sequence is CASSPHEFERGNEQFF. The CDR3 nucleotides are TGCGCCAGCAGCCCCCACGAGTTTGAGAGGGGGAATGAGCAGTTCTTC.

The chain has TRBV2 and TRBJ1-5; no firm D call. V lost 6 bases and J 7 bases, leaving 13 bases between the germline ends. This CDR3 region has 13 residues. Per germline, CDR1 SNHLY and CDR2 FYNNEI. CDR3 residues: CASSERHRQPQHF. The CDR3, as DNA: TGTGCCAGCAGCGAACGGCACCGACAGCCCCAGCATTTT.

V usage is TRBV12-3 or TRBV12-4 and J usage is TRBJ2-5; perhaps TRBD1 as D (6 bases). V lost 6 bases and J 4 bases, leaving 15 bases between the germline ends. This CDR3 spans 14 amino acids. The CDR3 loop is CASRAATGTETQYF. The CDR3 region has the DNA TGTGCCAGCAGAGCCGCGACAGGAACAGAGACCCAGTACTTC.

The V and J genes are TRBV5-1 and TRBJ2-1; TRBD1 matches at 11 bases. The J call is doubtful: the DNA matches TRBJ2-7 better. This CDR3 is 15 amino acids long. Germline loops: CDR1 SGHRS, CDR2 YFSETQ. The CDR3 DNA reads TGCGCCAGCAGCCATGGGACAGGGGGTACCAATGAGCAGTACTTC. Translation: CASSHGTGGTNEQYF.

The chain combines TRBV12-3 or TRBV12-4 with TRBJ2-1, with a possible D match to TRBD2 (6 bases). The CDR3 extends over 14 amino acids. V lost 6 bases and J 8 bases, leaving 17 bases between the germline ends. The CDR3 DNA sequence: TGTGCCAGCAGGGACGGGGGAGGTATCGATGAGCAGTTCTTC. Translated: CASRDGGGIDEQFF.

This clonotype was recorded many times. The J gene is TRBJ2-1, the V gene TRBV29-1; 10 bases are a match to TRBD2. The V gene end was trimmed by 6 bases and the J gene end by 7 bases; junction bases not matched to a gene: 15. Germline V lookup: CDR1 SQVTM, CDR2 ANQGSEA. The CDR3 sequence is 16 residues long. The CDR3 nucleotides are TGCAGCGTCAAGGACAGGGCACTAGCGGGGTCGAATGAGCAGTTCTTC. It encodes CSVKDRALAGSNEQFF.

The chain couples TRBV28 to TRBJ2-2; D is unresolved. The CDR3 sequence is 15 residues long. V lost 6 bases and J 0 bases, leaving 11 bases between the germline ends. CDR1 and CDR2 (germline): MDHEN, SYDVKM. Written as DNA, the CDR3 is TGTGCCAGCAGAGGGTGGAACCCGAACACCGGGGAGCTGTTTTTT. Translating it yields CASRGWNPNTGELFF.

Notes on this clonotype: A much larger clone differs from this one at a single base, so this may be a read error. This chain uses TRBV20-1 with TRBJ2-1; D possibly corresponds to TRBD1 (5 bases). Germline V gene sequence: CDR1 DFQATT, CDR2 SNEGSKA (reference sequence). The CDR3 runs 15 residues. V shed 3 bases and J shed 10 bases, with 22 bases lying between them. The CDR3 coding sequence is TGCAGTGCTAGGGCCCCGAAAGGGGCCTCCTACGAGCAGTTCTTC. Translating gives CSARAPKGASYEQFF.

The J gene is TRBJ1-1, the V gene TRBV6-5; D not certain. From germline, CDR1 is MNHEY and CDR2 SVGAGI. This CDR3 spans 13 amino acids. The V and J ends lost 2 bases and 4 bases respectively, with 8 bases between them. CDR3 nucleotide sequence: TGTGCCAGCAGTTACCTGTTGGGCACTGAAGCTTTCTTT. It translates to CASSYLLGTEAFF.

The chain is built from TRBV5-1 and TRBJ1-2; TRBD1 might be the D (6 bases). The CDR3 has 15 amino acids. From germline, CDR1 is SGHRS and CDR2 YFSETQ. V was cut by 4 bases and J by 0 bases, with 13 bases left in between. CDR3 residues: CASSVGQTSNYGYTF. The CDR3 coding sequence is TGCGCCAGCAGCGTTGGACAGACCTCTAACTATGGCTACACCTTC. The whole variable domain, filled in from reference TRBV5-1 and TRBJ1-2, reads KAGVTQTPRYLIKTRGQQVTLSCSPISGHRSVSWYQQTPGQGLQFLFEYFSETQRNKGNFPGRFSGRQFSNSRSEMNVSTLELGDSALYLCASSVGQTSNYGYTFGSGTRLTVV.